The following is a T cell receptor beta chain sequence with its context. Its antigen is currently unknown. This clone may be a read error of a much larger clone one base away. TCRdb ran MiXCR on the reads and lists one entry per CDR3 protein. Of 350,000 to 450,000 distinct CDR3 sequences in the sample, around 18% were seen once. Germline V gene lookup returns CDR1 SGHTA and CDR2 FQGNSA. There are 14 residues in the CDR3. The entry originates in a study of T cell repertoires in cytomegalovirus infection. Study summary: Matching HLA type, along with CMV infection, was indicated by public TCR beta signatures.

Findings and caveats of the study: Dominant in the ex vivo response were TCR beta clonotypes restricted by HLA-C and specific for CMV. CMV carriers with the relevant HLA were identified by cumulative public TCR beta family frequency.

This sequence joins TRBV7-2 and TRBJ2-5, with D perhaps TRBD1 or TRBD2 (7 bases each). The sequenced sample was PBMCs. The receptor's source is a human donor in good health (CMV status not recorded). Some clones in this sample may be carry-over from other donors' samples. In nucleotides, the CDR3 is TGTGCCAGCAGCCAGGGGGGGTACCAAGAGACCAAGTACTTC. Protein sequence: CASSQGGYQETKYF.